The 2 T cell receptor beta chains reported below all come from one sample, sequenced in a study of Ad26.COV2.S vaccination and SARS-CoV-2 variants. Regarding treatment: around 19 received Ad26.COV2.S at low or high dose, single or two shots; 5 received placebo; per-sample allocation not given. The samples were gathered on day 63 after the first injection of vaccine or placebo. This table comes from immunoSEQ multiplex PCR, and its TCRdb copy is limited to in-frame clones, with some not included. The profile shows 350,000 to 500,000 clones, roughly 89% of them singletons. Source: peripheral blood, taken in a trial of Ad26.COV2.S vaccine versus placebo. These receptors were taken from a person aged 18-60 years who received the Ad26.COV2.S COVID-19 vaccine or a placebo.

The V gene is TRBV6-2 or TRBV6-3, the J gene TRBJ1-2; D might be TRBD1 (6 bases). V lost 0 bases and J 8 bases, leaving 16 bases between the germline ends. The CDR3 has 15 residues. CDR1 and CDR2 (germline): MNHEY, SVGEGT. CDR3: CASSYSYAGVGGYTF. The CDR3 coding sequence is TGTGCCAGCAGTTACTCGTATGCAGGGGTTGGCGGCTACACCTTC.

The V and J genes are TRBV3-1 (or the pseudogene TRBV3-2) and TRBJ1-6; no definite D call. Germline V CDR1 and CDR2: LGHDT, YNNKEL (reference sequence). Between the trimmed V and J ends, which lost 1 base and 8 bases, there was a span of 12 bases. This CDR3 is 15 amino acids long. The CDR3 region is CASSQGSGIDSPLHF. CDR3 coding DNA: TGTGCCAGCAGCCAAGGTTCAGGTATCGATTCACCCCTCCACTTT.